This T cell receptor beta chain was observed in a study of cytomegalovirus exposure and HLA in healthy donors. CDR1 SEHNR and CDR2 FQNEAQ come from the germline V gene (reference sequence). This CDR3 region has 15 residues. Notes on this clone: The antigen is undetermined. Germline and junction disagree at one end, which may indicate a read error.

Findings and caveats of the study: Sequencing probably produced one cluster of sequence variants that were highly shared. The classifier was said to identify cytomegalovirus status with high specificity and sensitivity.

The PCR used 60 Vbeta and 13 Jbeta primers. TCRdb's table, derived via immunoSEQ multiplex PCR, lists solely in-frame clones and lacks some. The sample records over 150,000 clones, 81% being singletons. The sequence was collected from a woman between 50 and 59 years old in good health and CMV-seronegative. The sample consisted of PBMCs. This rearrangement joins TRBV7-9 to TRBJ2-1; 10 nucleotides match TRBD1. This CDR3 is CSSSLGDRGRNEQFF. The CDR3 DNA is TGTTCCAGCAGCTTAGGAGACAGGGGGCGCAATGAGCAGTTCTTC.